This T cell receptor beta chain comes out of a study of early T cells in non-severe SARS-CoV-2 infection. About the study: Chains were unpaired, as sequencing was done on bulk RNA from unsorted whole blood. Findings and limits, study-wide: Comparison of clonotypes with VDJdb favored anti-spike CD8 responses while missing private and CD4 specificities.

The sample holds many counts of this clonotype. Its antigen is currently unknown. Individual cDNA molecules received unique molecular identifiers. MiXCR, applied by TCRdb to the 5' RACE reads, yields one record per CDR3 protein. The table lists roughly 100,000 distinct CDR3 sequences, about 12% of them singletons. Trimming took off 6 bases at V and 1 base at J, with 15 bases between the two ends. CDR3 length: 15 amino acids. Germline lookup yields CDR1 MNHEY and CDR2 SMNVEV (reference sequence). The chain has TRBV27 and TRBJ1-1, with D perhaps TRBD1 (6 bases). The sequenced sample was whole blood. The source of this sequence is an adult who was a healthcare worker with PCR-confirmed SARS-CoV-2 infection or an uninfected control (not recorded which). CDR3 sequence: CASRGGGGWNTEAFF. CDR3 in DNA: TGTGCCAGCAGGGGAGGAGGGGGGTGGAACACTGAAGCTTTCTTT.